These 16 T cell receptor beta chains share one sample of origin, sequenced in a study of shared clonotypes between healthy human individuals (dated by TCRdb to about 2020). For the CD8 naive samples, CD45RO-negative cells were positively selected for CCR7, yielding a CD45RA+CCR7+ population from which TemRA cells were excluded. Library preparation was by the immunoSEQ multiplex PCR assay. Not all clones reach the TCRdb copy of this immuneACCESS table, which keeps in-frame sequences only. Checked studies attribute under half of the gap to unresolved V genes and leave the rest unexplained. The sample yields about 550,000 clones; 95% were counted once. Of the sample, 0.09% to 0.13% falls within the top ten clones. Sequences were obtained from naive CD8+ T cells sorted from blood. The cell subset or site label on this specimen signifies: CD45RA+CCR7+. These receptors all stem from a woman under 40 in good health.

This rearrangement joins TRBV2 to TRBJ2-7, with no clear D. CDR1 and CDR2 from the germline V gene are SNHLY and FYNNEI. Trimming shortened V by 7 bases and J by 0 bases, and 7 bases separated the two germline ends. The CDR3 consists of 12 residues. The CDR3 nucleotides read TGTGCCAGCAATCCAGGCTCCTACGAGCAGTACTTC. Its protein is CASNPGSYEQYF.

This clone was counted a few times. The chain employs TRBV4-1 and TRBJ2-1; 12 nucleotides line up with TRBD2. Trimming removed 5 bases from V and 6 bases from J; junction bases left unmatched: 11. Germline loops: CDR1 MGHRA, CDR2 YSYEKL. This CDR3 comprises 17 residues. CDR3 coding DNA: TGCGCCAGCAGCACGACTAGCGGGAGTACCCCAGCCAATGAGCAGTTCTTC. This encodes CASSTTSGSTPANEQFF.

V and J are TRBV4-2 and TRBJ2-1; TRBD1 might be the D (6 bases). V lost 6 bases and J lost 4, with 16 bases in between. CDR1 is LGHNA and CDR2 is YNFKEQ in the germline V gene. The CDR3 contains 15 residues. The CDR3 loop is CASSQTRDKYNEQFF. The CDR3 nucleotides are TGTGCCAGCAGTCAAACTCGGGACAAATACAATGAGCAGTTCTTC.

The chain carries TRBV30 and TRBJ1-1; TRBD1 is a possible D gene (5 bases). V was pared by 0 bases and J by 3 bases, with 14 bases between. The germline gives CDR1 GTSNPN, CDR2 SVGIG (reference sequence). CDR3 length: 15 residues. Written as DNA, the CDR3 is TGTGCCTGGAGTGTGAGCGGGGGACGGGACACTGAAGCTTTCTTT. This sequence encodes CAWSVSGGRDTEAFF. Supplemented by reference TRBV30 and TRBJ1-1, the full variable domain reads SQTIHQWPATLVQPVGSPLSLECTVEGTSNPNLYWYRQAAGRGLQLLFYSVGIGQISSEVPQNLSASRPQDRQFILSSKKLLLSDSGFYLCAWSVSGGRDTEAFFGQGTRLTVV.

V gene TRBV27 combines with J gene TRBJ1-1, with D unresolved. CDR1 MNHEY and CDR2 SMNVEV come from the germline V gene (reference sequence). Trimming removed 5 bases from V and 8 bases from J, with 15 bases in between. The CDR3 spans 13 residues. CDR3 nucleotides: TGTGCCAGCAGTCTCGGACCTAAAGGGGAAGCTTTCTTT. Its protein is CASSLGPKGEAFF.

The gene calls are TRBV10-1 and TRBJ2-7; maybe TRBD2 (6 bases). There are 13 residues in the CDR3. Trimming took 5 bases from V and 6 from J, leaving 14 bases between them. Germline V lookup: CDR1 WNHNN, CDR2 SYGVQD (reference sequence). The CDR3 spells CASSNTGEFEQYF. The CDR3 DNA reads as TGCGCCAGCAGTAACACGGGGGAGTTCGAGCAGTACTTC.

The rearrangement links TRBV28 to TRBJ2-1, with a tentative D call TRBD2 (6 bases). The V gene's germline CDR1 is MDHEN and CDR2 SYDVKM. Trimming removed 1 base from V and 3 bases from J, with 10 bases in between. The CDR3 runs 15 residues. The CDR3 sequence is CASSLYSGDYNEQFF. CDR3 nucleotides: TGTGCCAGCAGTTTATATAGCGGAGACTACAATGAGCAGTTCTTC.

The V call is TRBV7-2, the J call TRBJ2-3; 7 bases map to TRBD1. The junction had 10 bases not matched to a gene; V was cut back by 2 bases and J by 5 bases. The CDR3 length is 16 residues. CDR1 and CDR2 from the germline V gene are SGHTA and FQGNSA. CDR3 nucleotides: TGTGCCAGCAGCTTACCTCTAGACAGGGACGGAGATACGCAGTATTTT. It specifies CASSLPLDRDGDTQYF.

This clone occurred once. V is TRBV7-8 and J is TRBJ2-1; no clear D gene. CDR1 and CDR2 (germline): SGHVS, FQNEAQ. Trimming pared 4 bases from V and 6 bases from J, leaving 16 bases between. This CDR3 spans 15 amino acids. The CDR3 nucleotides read TGTGCCAGCAGCTCAGACCCACTAACCATCAATGAGCAGTTCTTC. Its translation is CASSSDPLTINEQFF.

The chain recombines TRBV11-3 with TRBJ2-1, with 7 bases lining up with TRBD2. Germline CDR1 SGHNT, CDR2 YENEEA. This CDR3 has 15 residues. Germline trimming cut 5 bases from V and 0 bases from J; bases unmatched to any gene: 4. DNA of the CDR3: TGTGCCAGCAGCGAAGCGGGACCCTCCTACAATGAGCAGTTCTTC. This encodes CASSEAGPSYNEQFF.

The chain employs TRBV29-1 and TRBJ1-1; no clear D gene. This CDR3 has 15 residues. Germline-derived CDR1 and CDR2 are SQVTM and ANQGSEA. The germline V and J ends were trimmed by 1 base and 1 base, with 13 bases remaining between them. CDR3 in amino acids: CSVEGAAPENTEAFF. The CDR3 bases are TGCAGCGTTGAAGGGGCGGCACCCGAGAACACTGAAGCTTTCTTT.

The CDR3 DNA reads TGCGCCGGGGGGACTAGCGGGATGTCAGATACGCAGTATTTT. Residues: CAGGTSGMSDTQYF. This chain joins TRBV10-2 and TRBJ2-3; 13 nucleotides align to TRBD2. The trim removed 11 bases at V and 4 bases at J, leaving 6 bases unmatched. This CDR3 region has 14 residues. Germline values: CDR1 WSHSY, CDR2 SAAADI.

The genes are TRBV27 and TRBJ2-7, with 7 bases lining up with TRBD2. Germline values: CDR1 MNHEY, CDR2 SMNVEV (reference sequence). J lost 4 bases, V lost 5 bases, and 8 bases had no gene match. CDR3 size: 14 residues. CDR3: CASSPGPGGYEQYF. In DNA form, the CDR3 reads TGTGCCAGCAGTCCCGGGCCGGGGGGATACGAGCAGTACTTC.

The CDR3 DNA is TGTGCCAGCTTTCGCGGGACTCCCCAATACAATGAGCAGTTCTTC. Residues: CASFRGTPQYNEQFF. The chain joins TRBV27 to TRBJ2-1; D possibly corresponds to TRBD2 (6 bases). The CDR3 runs 15 residues. The germline V gene encodes CDR1 MNHEY and CDR2 SMNVEV (reference sequence). Trimming stripped 8 bases from V and 4 bases from J, with 18 bases between.

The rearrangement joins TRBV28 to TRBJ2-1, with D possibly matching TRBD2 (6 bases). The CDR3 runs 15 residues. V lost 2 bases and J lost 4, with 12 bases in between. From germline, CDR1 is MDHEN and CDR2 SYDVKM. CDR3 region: CASSLLARLYNEQFF. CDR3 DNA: TGTGCCAGCAGTTTACTAGCGAGATTATACAATGAGCAGTTCTTC.

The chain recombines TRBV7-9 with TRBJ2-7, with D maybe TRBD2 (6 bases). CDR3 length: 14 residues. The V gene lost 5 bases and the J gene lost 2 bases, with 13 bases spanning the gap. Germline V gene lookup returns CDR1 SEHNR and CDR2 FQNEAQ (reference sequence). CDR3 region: CASSQSGSAYEQYF. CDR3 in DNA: TGTGCCAGCAGCCAAAGCGGGTCTGCCTACGAGCAGTACTTC.